The 23 T cell receptor beta chains below come from one sample, sequenced in a study of T cells in women clearing cervical HPV infection. Libraries were prepared by immunoSEQ multiplex PCR; TCRdb keeps only in-frame clonotypes and omits some of them. The sample has tens of thousands of clones. The sequenced sample was blood buffy coat. The receptors derive from a woman between 18 and 75 years old with a cervical HPV16 infection that either progressed to CIN3+ or cleared (not recorded which).

On this clone: The CDR3 is cut off 3 residues early in the read; its end comes from the germline J gene. The chain has TRBV30 and TRBJ2-4, with a weak D call TRBD2 (7 bases). The CDR3 loop spans 14 amino acids. The V gene's germline CDR1 is GTSNPN and CDR2 SVGIG (reference sequence). The CDR3 DNA, read in part, is TGTGCCTGGGGCCGCGGGGGCGCGGATCGGCCT. Translating gives CAWGRGGADRP. The complete CDR3 sequence is CAWGRGGADRPQYF.

CDR3 in amino acids: CASSLARASGRTDEQFF. CDR3 bases read: TGTGCCAGCAGCTTAGCGCGGGCTAGCGGGAGAACGGATGAG. The chain links TRBV7-2 to TRBJ2-1, with 10 bases matching TRBD2. The read comes to an end 3 residues before the CDR3 does, leaving the germline J gene to fill in the end. Germline loops: CDR1 SGHTA, CDR2 FQGNSA. CDR3 size: 17 residues. V dropped 0 bases and J dropped 8; count of bases not matched to a gene: 10.

Concerning this clone itself: The observed sequence ends 3 residues before the CDR3 terminus, with the missing tail filled in from the germline J gene. The chain is built from TRBV19 and TRBJ2-7; no definite D call. Germline V gives CDR1 LNHDA, CDR2 SQIVND (reference sequence). Trimming removed 3 bases at V and 4 bases at J, with 16 bases between. The CDR3 covers 15 residues. CDR3 DNA, as far as it was read: TGTGCCAGTAGTATCCAACACCATAAGTCGTACGAG. Translating gives CASSIQHHKSYE. The complete CDR3 protein is CASSIQHHKSYEQYF.

With regard to this clone: The read gets to within 3 residues of the CDR3 end, and the germline J gene fills in the rest. The chain is built from TRBV18 and TRBJ2-3; 12 nucleotides match TRBD2. The CDR3 is 18 amino acids. The V gene end was trimmed by 1 base and the J gene end by 4 bases; junction bases not matched to a gene: 9. The V gene's germline CDR1 is KGHSH and CDR2 LQKENI. CDR3 amino acids: CASSPLRSLAGGADTQYF. CDR3 DNA (partial): TGTGCCAGCTCACCACTGAGAAGCCTAGCGGGAGGGGCAGATACG.

As regards this clone: The read comes to an end 3 residues before the CDR3 does, leaving the germline J gene to fill in the end. The V and J genes are TRBV12-3 or TRBV12-4 and TRBJ2-7; D uncertain. With 5 bases removed from V and 2 bases from J, the gap between germline ends came to 19 bases. This CDR3 has 16 residues. The CDR3 bases that were read are TGTGCCAGCAGTCCTCAGACTGCCACACTCCCCTACGAG. This encodes CASSPQTATLPYE. The whole CDR3 protein is CASSPQTATLPYEQYF.

With respect to this clone: Read data end 3 residues before the CDR3 end; the end is taken from the germline J gene. The chain combines TRBV14 with TRBJ1-1; D is undetermined. V lost 0 bases, J lost 1 base, and 3 bases lay in between. CDR1 is SGHDN, CDR2 FVKESK, per germline. The CDR3 sequence is 13 residues long. The sequenced part of the CDR3 DNA is TGTGCCAGCAGCCAAGACAGGAACACTGAA. Its translation: CASSQDRNTE. The full CDR3 protein is CASSQDRNTEAFF.

On this clone: From the germline J gene comes the end of the CDR3, since the read stops 3 residues before it. The chain carries TRBV19 and TRBJ2-2; D remains ambiguous. Trimming removed 4 bases at V and 6 bases at J, with 9 bases between. Germline V gene data show CDR1 as LNHDA and CDR2 as SQIVND (reference sequence). The CDR3 consists of 13 residues. CDR3: CASSTRLSGELFF. The covered CDR3 bases are TGTGCCAGTAGTACCCGACTGTCCGGGGAG. Looking up the rest from reference TRBV19 and TRBJ2-2 gives the full variable domain: DGGITQSPKYLFRKEGQNVTLSCEQNLNHDAMYWYRQDPGQGLRLIYYSQIVNDFQKGDIAEGYSVSREKKESFPLTVTSAQKNPTAFYLCASSTRLSGELFFGEGSRLTVL.

Details on this clone: The CDR3 is cut off 3 residues early in the read; its end comes from the germline J gene. V is TRBV7-2 and J is TRBJ2-1, with 10 bases matching TRBD2. J was trimmed by 6 bases and V by 5 bases; bases with no gene match: 7. Germline CDR1 SGHTA, CDR2 FQGNSA. The CDR3 length is 15 residues. Incomplete CDR3 DNA: TGTGCCAGCAGCCCCCAGCGGGGGGGATTCAATGAG. Translating gives CASSPQRGGFNE. The complete CDR3 sequence is CASSPQRGGFNEQFF.

Comment on this clone: The missing CDR3 end, 3 residues past where the read stops, is filled in from the germline J gene. The chain links TRBV2 to TRBJ1-4; no clear D gene. Germline CDR1 and CDR2: SNHLY and FYNNEI. Trimming took off 6 bases at V and 3 bases at J, with 17 bases between the two ends. CDR3 length: 16 amino acids. CDR3 DNA (partial): TGTGCCAGCAGAGGAGATTCGGGGAGGGCTAATGAAAAA. Protein product: CASRGDSGRANEK. The full CDR3 is CASRGDSGRANEKLFF.

Turning to this clone: The CDR3 goes on 3 residues after the read ends, and that part is filled in from the germline J gene. This chain connects TRBV18 to TRBJ1-4; D unresolved. Germline CDR1 and CDR2: KGHSH and LQKENI. Trimming shortened V by 2 bases and J by 7 bases, and 8 bases separated the two germline ends. The CDR3 has 13 amino acids. CDR3 protein: CASSPYASEKLFF. CDR3 DNA, as far as it was read: TGTGCCAGCTCACCATACGCGAGTGAAAAA.

As regards this clone: The CDR3 goes on 3 residues after the read ends, and that part is filled in from the germline J gene. This chain connects TRBV20-1 to TRBJ2-5, with TRBD2 identical over 15 bases. Germline V lookup: CDR1 DFQATT, CDR2 SNEGSKA (reference sequence). This CDR3 has 15 amino acids. The J segment lost 5 bases and the V segment lost 0 bases, leaving 1 base of the junction unmatched. The CDR3 loop reads CSARDGTSGGETQYF. The sequenced part of the CDR3 DNA is TGCAGTGCTAGAGATGGGACTAGCGGGGGGGAGACC.

A note on this clone: The sequence runs out 3 residues before the end of the CDR3; the remainder is reconstructed from the germline J gene. The chain couples TRBV6-2 or TRBV6-3 to TRBJ1-1; D may be TRBD1 (5 bases). The germline V and J ends were trimmed by 2 bases and 5 bases, with 15 bases remaining between them. The length of the CDR3 is 15 residues. In germline, CDR1 is MNHEY, CDR2 SVGEGT. The CDR3 loop reads CASSYVMGLVTEAFF. The covered CDR3 bases are TGTGCCAGCAGTTACGTCATGGGGCTGGTGACTGAA.

Concerning this clone itself: The sequenced fragment ends 3 residues before the CDR3 boundary, so the rest is inferred from the germline J gene. The V and J genes are TRBV5-1 and TRBJ1-1; 7 bases match TRBD1. CDR3 length: 13 amino acids. CDR1 and CDR2 from the germline V gene are SGHRS and YFSETQ. The CDR3 loop is CASSLVGGGEAFF. The CDR3 DNA, read in part, is TGCGCCAGCAGCTTGGTAGGGGGCGGGGAA. The entire variable domain, with the rest obtained from reference TRBV5-1 and TRBJ1-1, is as follows: KAGVTQTPRYLIKTRGQQVTLSCSPISGHRSVSWYQQTPGQGLQFLFEYFSETQRNKGNFPGRFSGRQFSNSRSEMNVSTLELGDSALYLCASSLVGGGEAFFGQGTRLTVV.

As to this clone: The read halts 3 residues ahead of the CDR3 end, with the missing end drawn from the germline J gene. The chain carries TRBV20-1 and TRBJ2-2; no firm D call. CDR1 and CDR2 (germline): DFQATT, SNEGSKA (reference sequence). V lost 3 bases, J lost 3 bases, and 11 bases lay in between. The CDR3 totals 14 residues. The CDR3 here is CSARYPQYTGELFF. The part of the CDR3 DNA that was read is TGCAGTGCTAGGTATCCCCAGTACACCGGGGAG.

Details on this clone: The read comes to an end 3 residues before the CDR3 does, leaving the germline J gene to fill in the end. This chain joins TRBV10-3 and TRBJ2-7; no firm D call. The V gene lost 3 bases and the J gene lost 5 bases, with 8 bases spanning the gap. The CDR3 runs to 12 residues. CDR1 ENHRY and CDR2 SYGVKD come from the germline V gene. The CDR3: CAISDHYHEQYF. The sequenced part of the CDR3 DNA is TGTGCCATCAGTGATCACTACCACGAG.

Concerning this clone itself: The CDR3 end lies 3 residues beyond the end of the read and is filled in from the germline J gene. This chain uses TRBV5-1 with TRBJ2-1; 7 bases line up with TRBD2. V lost 3 bases, J lost 5 bases, and 5 bases stayed unmatched. Germline CDR1 is SGHRS and CDR2 is YFSETQ. The CDR3 has 14 residues. CDR3 bases read: TGCGCCAGCAGCTGGGGGGGGGATGACAATGAG. Translating it yields CASSWGGDDNE. The full CDR3 protein reads CASSWGGDDNEQFF.

In regard to this clone: The read falls 3 residues short of the CDR3 end, and the missing part is taken from the germline J gene. The V and J genes are TRBV11-1 and TRBJ1-1; 12 nucleotides agree with TRBD1. The CDR3 runs to 15 residues. Germline CDR1 is SGHAT and CDR2 is FQDESV (reference sequence). CDR3 region: CASTPGQGAPGAAFF. The covered CDR3 bases are TGTGCCAGCACACCGGGACAGGGGGCACCGGGAGCA.

In the case of this clone: With the read ending 3 residues before the CDR3 end, the germline J gene is used to fill in that end. The V and J genes are TRBV29-1 and TRBJ2-2; the D gene is possibly TRBD1 (6 bases). The CDR3 consists of 13 residues. Germline CDR1 and CDR2: SQVTM and ANQGSEA. The V end was cut by 2 bases, the J end by 4 bases, with 8 bases between. The part of the CDR3 DNA that was read is TGCAGCGTTGAACGACAGGCCACCGGGGAG. Amino acid sequence: CSVERQATGE. The complete CDR3 reads CSVERQATGELFF.

With regard to this clone: The read falls 3 residues short of the CDR3 end, and the missing part is taken from the germline J gene. The V call is TRBV7-2, the J call TRBJ2-2, with D perhaps TRBD2 (7 bases). The germline gives CDR1 SGHTA, CDR2 FQGNSA. This CDR3 has 15 amino acids. The sequenced CDR3 bases are TGTGCCAGCAGCCCTCAGCCCCGGGGGGCCAACGTG. Its translation: CASSPQPRGANV. The full-length CDR3 reads as CASSPQPRGANVLFF.

Comments on this clone: The read ends 3 residues shy of where the CDR3 ends; the end is completed using the germline J gene. This chain connects TRBV6-2 or TRBV6-3 to TRBJ2-7; 7 bases are shared with TRBD1. The CDR3 runs to 14 residues. Germline loops: CDR1 MNHEY, CDR2 SVGEGT. Trimming cost V 7 bases and J 3 bases; bases outside gene matches: 9. Incomplete CDR3 DNA: TGTGCCAGCAAGGAGTCAGGGGGTTACTACGAG. Amino acids: CASKESGGYYE. The complete CDR3 sequence is CASKESGGYYEQYF.

CDR3 in amino acids: CAWSEYGNVEKLFF. The sequenced CDR3 bases are TGTGCCTGGAGTGAATATGGCAATGTTGAAAAA. The V and J genes are TRBV30 and TRBJ1-4; D remains unclear. The CDR3 is cut off 3 residues early in the read; its end comes from the germline J gene. This CDR3 spans 14 amino acids. Germline assignment: CDR1 GTSNPN and CDR2 SVGIG (reference sequence). V was pared by 1 base and J by 7 bases, with 13 bases between.

As for this clone: The read terminates 3 residues before the CDR3 end, so the remaining end is supplied by the germline J gene. The chain links TRBV7-2 to TRBJ2-5; D is perhaps TRBD2 (7 bases). The CDR3 runs to 14 residues. V was pared by 5 bases and J by 7 bases, with 17 bases between. Germline V gene sequence: CDR1 SGHTA, CDR2 FQGNSA. CDR3 protein: CASSELRGASTQYF. CDR3 DNA (partial): TGTGCCAGCAGCGAACTTCGGGGGGCTTCGACC. The full variable domain, rest sourced from reference TRBV7-2 and TRBJ2-5, is GAGVSQSPSNKVTEKGKDVELRCDPISGHTALYWYRQSLGQGLEFLIYFQGNSAPDKSGLPSDRFSAERTGGSVSTLTIQRTQQEDSAVYLCASSELRGASTQYFGPGTRLLVL.

As concerns this clone: The CDR3 is cut off 3 residues early in the read; its end comes from the germline J gene. The V gene is TRBV7-9, the J gene TRBJ1-2; 7 bases line up with TRBD1. CDR1 and CDR2 from the germline V gene are SEHNR and FQNEAQ (reference sequence). The V gene end was trimmed by 1 base and the J gene end by 0 bases; junction bases not matched to a gene: 2. The CDR3 has 15 amino acids. The CDR3 reads CASSLGQGANYGYTF. The DNA read from the CDR3 is TGTGCCAGCAGCTTAGGGCAGGGGGCTAACTATGGC.